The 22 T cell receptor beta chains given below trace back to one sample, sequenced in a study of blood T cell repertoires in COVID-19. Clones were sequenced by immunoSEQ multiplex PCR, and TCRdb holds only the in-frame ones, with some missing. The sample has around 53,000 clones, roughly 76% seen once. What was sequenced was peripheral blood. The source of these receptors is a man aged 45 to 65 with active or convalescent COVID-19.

CDR3 bases: TGCGCCAGCAGCTTCGCAGGGCTAGCGGGAGTCTACAATGAGCAGTTCTTC. Its translation is CASSFAGLAGVYNEQFF. The genes are TRBV5-1 and TRBJ2-1; 10 bases match TRBD2. V lost 2 bases, J lost 3 bases, and 8 bases stayed unmatched. CDR3 length: 17 amino acids. Germline values: CDR1 SGHRS, CDR2 YFSETQ.

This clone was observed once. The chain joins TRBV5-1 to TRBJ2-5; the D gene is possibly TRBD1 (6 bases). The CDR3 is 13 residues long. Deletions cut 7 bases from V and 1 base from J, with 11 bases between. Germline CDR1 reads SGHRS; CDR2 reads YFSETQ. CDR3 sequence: CASASGAQETQYF. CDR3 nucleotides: TGCGCCAGCGCCTCAGGGGCCCAAGAGACCCAGTACTTC.

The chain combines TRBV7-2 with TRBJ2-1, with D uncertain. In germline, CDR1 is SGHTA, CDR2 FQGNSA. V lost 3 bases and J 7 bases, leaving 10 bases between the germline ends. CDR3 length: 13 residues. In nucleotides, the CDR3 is TGTGCCAGCAGCTTTCCTGCCGGGAATGAGCAGTTCTTC. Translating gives CASSFPAGNEQFF. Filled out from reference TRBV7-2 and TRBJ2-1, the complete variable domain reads GAGVSQSPSNKVTEKGKDVELRCDPISGHTALYWYRQSLGQGLEFLIYFQGNSAPDKSGLPSDRFSAERTGGSVSTLTIQRTQQEDSAVYLCASSFPAGNEQFFGPGTRLTVL.

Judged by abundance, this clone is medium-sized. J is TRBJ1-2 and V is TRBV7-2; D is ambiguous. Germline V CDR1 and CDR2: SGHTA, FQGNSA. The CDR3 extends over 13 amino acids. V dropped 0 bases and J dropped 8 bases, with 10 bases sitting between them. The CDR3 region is CASSLAGSGGYTF. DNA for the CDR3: TGTGCCAGCAGCTTAGCAGGGTCGGGAGGCTACACCTTC.

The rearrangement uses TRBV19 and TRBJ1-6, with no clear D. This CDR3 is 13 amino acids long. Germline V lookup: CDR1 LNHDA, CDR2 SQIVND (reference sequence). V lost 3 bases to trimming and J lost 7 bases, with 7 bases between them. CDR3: CASSIPQNSPLHF. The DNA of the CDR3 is TGTGCCAGTAGTATCCCTCAGAATTCACCCCTCCACTTT.

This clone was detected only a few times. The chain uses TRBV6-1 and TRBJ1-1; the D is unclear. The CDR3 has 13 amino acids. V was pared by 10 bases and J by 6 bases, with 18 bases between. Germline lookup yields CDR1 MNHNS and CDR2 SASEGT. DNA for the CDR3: TGTGCCATAACGGGGAGGGAAAGGGCTGAAGCTTTCTTT. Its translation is CAITGRERAEAFF.

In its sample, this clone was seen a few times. For the CDR3, the DNA is TGTGCCAGCAGCCAAGATCGGGGGTCACCCCTCCACTTT. Its protein product is CASSQDRGSPLHF. V is TRBV4-2 and J is TRBJ1-6; TRBD1 is a possible D gene (5 bases). V lost 0 bases and J 10 bases, leaving 7 bases between the germline ends. The CDR3 is 13 amino acids. The germline gives CDR1 LGHNA, CDR2 YNFKEQ.

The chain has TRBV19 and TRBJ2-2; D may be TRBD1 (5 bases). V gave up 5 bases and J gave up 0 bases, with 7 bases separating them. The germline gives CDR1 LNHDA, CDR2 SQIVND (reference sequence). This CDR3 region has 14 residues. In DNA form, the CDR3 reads TGTGCCAGTAGTTGGACAACGAACACCGGGGAGCTGTTTTTT. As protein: CASSWTTNTGELFF.

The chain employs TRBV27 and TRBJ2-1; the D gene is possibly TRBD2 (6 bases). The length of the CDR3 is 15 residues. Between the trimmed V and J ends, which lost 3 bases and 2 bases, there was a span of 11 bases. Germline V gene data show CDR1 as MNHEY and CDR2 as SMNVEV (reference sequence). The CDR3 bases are TGTGCCAGCAGTTTGTGGCGGGATCCCTACAATGAGCAGTTCTTC. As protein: CASSLWRDPYNEQFF.

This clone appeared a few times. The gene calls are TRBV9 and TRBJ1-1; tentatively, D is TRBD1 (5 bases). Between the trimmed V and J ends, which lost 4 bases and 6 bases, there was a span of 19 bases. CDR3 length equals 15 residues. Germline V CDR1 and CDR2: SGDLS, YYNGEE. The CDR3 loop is CASSLGAALNPEAFF. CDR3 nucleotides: TGTGCCAGCAGCCTTGGGGCAGCATTAAATCCTGAAGCTTTCTTT.

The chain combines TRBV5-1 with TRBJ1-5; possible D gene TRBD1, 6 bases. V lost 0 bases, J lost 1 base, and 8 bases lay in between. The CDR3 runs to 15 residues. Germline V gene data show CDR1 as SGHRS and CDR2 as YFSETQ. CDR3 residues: CASSLEDSSNQPQHF. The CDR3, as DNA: TGCGCCAGCAGCTTGGAGGACAGCAGCAATCAGCCCCAGCATTTT.

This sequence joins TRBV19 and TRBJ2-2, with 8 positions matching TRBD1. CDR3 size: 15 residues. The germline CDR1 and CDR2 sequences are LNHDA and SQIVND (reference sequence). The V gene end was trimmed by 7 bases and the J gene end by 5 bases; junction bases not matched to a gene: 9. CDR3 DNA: TGTGCCAGTACGTCCGGGACAGGCAGAACCGGGGAGCTGTTTTTT. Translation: CASTSGTGRTGELFF.

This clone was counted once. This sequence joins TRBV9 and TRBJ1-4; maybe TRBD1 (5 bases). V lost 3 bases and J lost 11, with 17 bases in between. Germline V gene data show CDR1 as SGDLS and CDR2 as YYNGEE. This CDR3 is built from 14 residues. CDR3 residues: CASSAQRTGEKLFF. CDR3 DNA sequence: TGTGCCAGCAGCGCCCAAAGAACAGGAGAGAAACTGTTTTTT.

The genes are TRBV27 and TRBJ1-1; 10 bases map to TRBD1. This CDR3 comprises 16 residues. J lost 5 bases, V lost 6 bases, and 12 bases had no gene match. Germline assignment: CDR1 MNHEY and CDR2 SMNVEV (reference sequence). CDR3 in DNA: TGTGCCAGCAGCCCGACAGGGGGCGGGAGGGGTACTGAAGCTTTCTTT. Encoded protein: CASSPTGGGRGTEAFF.

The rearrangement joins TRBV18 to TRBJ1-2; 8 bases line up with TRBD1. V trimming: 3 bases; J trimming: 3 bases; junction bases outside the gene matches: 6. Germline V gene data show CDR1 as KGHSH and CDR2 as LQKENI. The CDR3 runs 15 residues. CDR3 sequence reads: CASSPGQGRHYGYTF. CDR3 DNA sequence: TGTGCCAGCTCACCCGGACAGGGACGTCACTATGGCTACACCTTC.

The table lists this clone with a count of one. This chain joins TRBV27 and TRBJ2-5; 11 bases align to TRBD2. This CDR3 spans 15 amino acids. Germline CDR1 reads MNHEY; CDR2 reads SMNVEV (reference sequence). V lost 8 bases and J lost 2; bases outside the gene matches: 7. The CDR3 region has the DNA TGTGCCAGCGGCCTCTTAGCGGGGGGGCAAGAGACCCAGTACTTC. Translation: CASGLLAGGQETQYF.

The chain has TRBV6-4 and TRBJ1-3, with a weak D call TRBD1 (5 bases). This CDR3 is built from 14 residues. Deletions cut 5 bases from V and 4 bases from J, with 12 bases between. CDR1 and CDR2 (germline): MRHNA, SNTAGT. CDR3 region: CASSSPGHGNTIYF. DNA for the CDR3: TGTGCCAGCAGTTCCCCAGGGCACGGAAACACCATATATTTT.

CDR3 in amino acids: CASTQSGAYEQYF. The CDR3 DNA is TGTGCCAGCACCCAAAGCGGGGCCTACGAGCAGTACTTC. The V gene is TRBV7-9, the J gene TRBJ2-7, with TRBD2 matching over 7 bases. The CDR3 is 13 residues long. V lost 7 bases, J lost 2 bases, and 5 bases stayed unmatched. CDR1 is SEHNR, CDR2 FQNEAQ, per germline (reference sequence).

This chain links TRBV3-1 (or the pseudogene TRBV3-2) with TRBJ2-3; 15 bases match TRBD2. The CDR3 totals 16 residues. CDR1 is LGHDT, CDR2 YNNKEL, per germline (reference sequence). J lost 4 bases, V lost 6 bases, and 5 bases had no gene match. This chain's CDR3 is CASSKGLAGGADTQYF. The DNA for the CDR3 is TGTGCCAGCAGTAAGGGACTAGCGGGGGGCGCAGATACGCAGTATTTT.

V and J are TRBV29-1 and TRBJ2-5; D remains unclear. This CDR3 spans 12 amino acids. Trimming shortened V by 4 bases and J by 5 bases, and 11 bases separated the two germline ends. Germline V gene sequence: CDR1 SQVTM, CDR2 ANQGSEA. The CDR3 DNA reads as TGCAGCGTTGCCCCGGGTGCGGAGACCCAGTACTTC. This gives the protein CSVAPGAETQYF. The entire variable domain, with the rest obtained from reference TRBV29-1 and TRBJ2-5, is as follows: SAVISQKPSRDICQRGTSLTIQCQVDSQVTMMFWYRQQPGQSLTLIATANQGSEATYESGFVIDKFPISRPNLTFSTLTVSNMSPEDSSIYLCSVAPGAETQYFGPGTRLLVL.

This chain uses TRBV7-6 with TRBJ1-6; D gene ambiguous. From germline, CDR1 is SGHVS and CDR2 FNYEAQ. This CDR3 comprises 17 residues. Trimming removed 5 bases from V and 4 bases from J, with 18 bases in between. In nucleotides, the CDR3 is TGTGCCAGCAGCGCTAGGATGTCCGGAGGGTATAATTCACCCCTCCACTTT. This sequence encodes CASSARMSGGYNSPLHF. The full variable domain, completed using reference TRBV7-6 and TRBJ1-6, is GAGVSQSPRYKVTKRGQDVALRCDPISGHVSLYWYRQALGQGPEFLTYFNYEAQQDKSGLPNDRFSAERPEGSISTLTIQRTEQRDSAMYRCASSARMSGGYNSPLHFGNGTRLTVT.

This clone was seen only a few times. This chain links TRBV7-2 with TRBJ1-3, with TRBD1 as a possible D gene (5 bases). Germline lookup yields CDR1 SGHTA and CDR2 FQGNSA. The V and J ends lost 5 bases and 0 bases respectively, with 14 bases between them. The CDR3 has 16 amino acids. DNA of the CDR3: TGTGCCAGCAGCCCCAACAGGTTCTTCTCTGGAAACACCATATATTTT. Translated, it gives CASSPNRFFSGNTIYF.